The clone carrying this T cell receptor (beta chain) was recorded only once. The data originate from a study of cytomegalovirus exposure and HLA in healthy donors. This CDR3 is built from 14 residues. Trimming cost V 2 bases and J 3 bases, with 7 bases left between them. Per the germline V gene, CDR1 is MNHNY and CDR2 is SVGAGI (reference sequence). PCR employed 60 Vbeta and 13 Jbeta primers. Here immunoSEQ multiplex PCR was the method, and the copy in TCRdb shows in-frame clones only, minus some. The sample lists more than 95,000 clones; about 80% were seen once. The sequence was obtained from a man aged 18 to 30 in good health and CMV-seronegative. The V call is TRBV6-6, the J call TRBJ2-2, with unresolved D. Sequencing was performed on PBMCs. The CDR3 DNA reads as TGTGCCAGCAGTTACCGGCAGGACACCGGGGAGCTGTTTTTT. It translates to CASSYRQDTGELFF.